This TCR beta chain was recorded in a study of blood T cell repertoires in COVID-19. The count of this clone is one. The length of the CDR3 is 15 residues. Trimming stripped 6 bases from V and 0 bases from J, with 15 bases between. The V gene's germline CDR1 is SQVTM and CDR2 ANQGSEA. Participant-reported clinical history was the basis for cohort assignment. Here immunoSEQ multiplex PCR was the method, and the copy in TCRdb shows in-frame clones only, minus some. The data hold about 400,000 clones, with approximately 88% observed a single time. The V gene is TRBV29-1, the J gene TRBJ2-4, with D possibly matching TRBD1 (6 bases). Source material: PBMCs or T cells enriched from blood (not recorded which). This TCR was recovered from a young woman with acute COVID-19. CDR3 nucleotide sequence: TGCAGCGTCGCAACAGGGACCTTAGCCAAAAACATTCAGTACTTC. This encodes CSVATGTLAKNIQYF.